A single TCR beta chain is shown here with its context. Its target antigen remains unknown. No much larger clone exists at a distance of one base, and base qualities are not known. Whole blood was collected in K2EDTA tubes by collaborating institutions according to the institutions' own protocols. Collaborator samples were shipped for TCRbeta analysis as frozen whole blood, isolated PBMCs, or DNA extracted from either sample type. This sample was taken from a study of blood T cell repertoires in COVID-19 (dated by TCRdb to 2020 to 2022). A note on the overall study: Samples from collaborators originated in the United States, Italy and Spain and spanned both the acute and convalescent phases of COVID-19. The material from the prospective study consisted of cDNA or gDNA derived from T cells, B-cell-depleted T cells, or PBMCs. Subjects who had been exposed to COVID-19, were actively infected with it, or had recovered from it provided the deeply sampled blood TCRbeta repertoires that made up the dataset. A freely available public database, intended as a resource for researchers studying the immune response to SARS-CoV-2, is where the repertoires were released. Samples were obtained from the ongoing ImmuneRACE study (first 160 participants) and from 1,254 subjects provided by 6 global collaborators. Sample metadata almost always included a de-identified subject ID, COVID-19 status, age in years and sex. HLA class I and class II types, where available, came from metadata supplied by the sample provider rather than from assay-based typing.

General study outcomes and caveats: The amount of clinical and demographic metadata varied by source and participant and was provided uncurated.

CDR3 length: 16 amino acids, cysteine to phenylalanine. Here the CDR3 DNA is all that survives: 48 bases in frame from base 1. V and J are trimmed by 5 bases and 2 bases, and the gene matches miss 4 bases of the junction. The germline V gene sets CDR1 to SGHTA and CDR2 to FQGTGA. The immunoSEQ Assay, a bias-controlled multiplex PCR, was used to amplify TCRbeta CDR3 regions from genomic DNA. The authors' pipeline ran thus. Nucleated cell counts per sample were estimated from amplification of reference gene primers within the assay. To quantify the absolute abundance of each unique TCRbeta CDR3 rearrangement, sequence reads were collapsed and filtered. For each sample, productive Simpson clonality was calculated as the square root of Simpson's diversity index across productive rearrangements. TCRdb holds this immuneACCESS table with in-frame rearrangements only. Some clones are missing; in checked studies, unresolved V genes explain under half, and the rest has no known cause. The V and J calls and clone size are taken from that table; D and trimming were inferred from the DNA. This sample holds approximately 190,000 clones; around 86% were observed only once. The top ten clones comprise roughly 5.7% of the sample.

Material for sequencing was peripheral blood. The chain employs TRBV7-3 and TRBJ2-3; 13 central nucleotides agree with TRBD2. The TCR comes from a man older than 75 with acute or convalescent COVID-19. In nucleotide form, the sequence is TGTGCCAGCAGCCGGGGACTAGCGGGGATCACAGATACGCAGTATTTT. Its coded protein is CASSRGLAGITDTQYF.